This T cell receptor beta chain is from a study of blood T cell repertoires in COVID-19. Clones were read by immunoSEQ multiplex PCR, and TCRdb kept only the in-frame ones, dropping some. Found here are approximately 120,000 clones, around 85% of them singletons; the top ten hold under 3.5%. The CDR3 consists of 17 residues. V lost 1 base, J lost 6 bases, and 10 bases stayed unmatched. Germline V gene lookup returns CDR1 LNHDA and CDR2 SQIVND (reference sequence). The V gene is TRBV19, the J gene TRBJ2-1; 9 bases match TRBD2. This TCR came from a woman older than 75 with COVID-19, enrolled during active disease. What was sequenced was peripheral blood. CDR3 nucleotide sequence: TGTGCCAGTAGTATAGGAACAACTAGCGGGCAGACCAATGAGCAGTTCTTC. Its translation: CASSIGTTSGQTNEQFF.